This TCR beta chain originates from a study of blood T cell repertoires in COVID-19. Study-wide context: The United States, Italy and Spain provided the acute and convalescent COVID-19 samples. PBMCs, B-cell-depleted T cells, or T cells provided the cDNA or gDNA that made up the material.

CDR1 is MNHEY and CDR2 is SVGAGI in the germline V gene. V was trimmed by 2 bases and J by 8 bases, leaving 12 bases between them. CDR3 length: 13 residues. Authors' processing steps: How many nucleated cells were present was estimated from reference gene primer amplification. This table comes from immunoSEQ multiplex PCR, and its TCRdb copy is limited to in-frame clones, with some not included. That table furnishes V, J and clone size, whereas the DNA furnished D and trimming. The sample yields tens of thousands of clones, roughly 88% seen once. Sequences were obtained from peripheral blood. The chain couples TRBV6-5 to TRBJ1-2; D unclear. The origin of this receptor is a woman between 45 and 60 years old in a cohort sampled during active COVID-19. The CDR3 DNA sequence: TGTGCCAGCAGTTACGGGAGGGTAGACGGCTACACCTTC. It translates to CASSYGRVDGYTF.